This T cell receptor (beta chain) was found in a study of blood T cell repertoires in COVID-19. Study as a whole: Material from acute and convalescent COVID-19 was sourced from the United States, Italy and Spain. The cDNA or gDNA used as material had been derived from T cells, B-cell-depleted T cells, or PBMCs.

Data came from immunoSEQ multiplex PCR; TCRdb stores just in-frame clones and leaves some out. The data show approximately 300,000 clones, with 89% seen just once and 1.8% held by the top ten. The ends were cut back, 0 bases at V and 4 bases at J, with 11 bases in the middle. Germline values: CDR1 MGHRA, CDR2 YSYEKL. CDR3 length equals 15 residues. The gene calls are TRBV4-1 and TRBJ2-3; a possible D gene is TRBD1 (6 bases). The receptor was derived from a woman aged 25-40 years with COVID-19, enrolled during active disease. The sequenced sample was peripheral blood. CDR3 coding DNA: TGCGCCAGCAGCCAAGATGAACAGGGTTCAGATACGCAGTATTTT. This translates into CASSQDEQGSDTQYF.